This TCR beta chain stems from a study of T cell repertoires in cytomegalovirus infection (dated by TCRdb to about 2019). In terms of the full investigation: Recently identified HLA-C-restricted CMV epitopes, whose presentation resists viral immunomodulation, were targeted by peptide stimulations together with well-studied HLA-B-restricted epitopes. The HLA type of each donor mattered for the analysis, because public TCR beta signatures pointed to carriage of CMV infection along with the matching HLA type. Overall study results and their limits: Cumulative frequency of public TCR beta family members discriminated carriers of CMV infection plus the relevant HLA type in this cohort and an independent roughly 340-donor cohort. The ex vivo response was dominated by HLA-C-restricted CMV-specific TCR beta clonotypes, which also provided the single most frequent clonotype in two of eight donors.

The treatment or condition label corresponds to: in vitro stimulation with specific CMV peptide epitopes to enrich CMV-specific T cells. This sample was sequenced with an Illumina HiSeq 1500. TCRdb reprocessing: public reads trimmed at Q25 with fastp, clones called with MiXCR, in-frame beta chains kept. Duplicate CDR3 protein sequences are folded into a single record with the most common DNA and genes. The sample table contains about 340,000 distinct CDR3 sequences; only one count was recorded for 25% to 35% of them. The ten largest clones add up to 20% of the sample. Remarks on this clonotype: Its antigen is currently not known. No base-level quality is on record; no much larger clone is a single base apart.

The CDR3 runs 15 amino acids, cysteine and phenylalanine included. Only the CDR3 DNA stays, 45 bases, in frame from base 1. Trimmed from V: 7 bases; trimmed from J: 4 bases; junction bases lacking a gene match: 12. CDR1 LNHDA and CDR2 SQIVND are derived from the germline V gene (reference sequence). The sequence joins TRBV19 to TRBJ1-1; 7 central bases correspond to TRBD1. Sequenced here: cultured PBMCs, sampled from culture after CMV antigen stimulation. This TCR derives from a human donor in good health (CMV status not recorded). Some clones in this sample may be carry-over from other donors' samples. The CDR3 region has the sequence CASTLPYPGGTEAFF. The sequence in DNA is TGTGCCAGTACCTTACCGTACCCAGGGGGCACTGAAGCTTTCTTT.